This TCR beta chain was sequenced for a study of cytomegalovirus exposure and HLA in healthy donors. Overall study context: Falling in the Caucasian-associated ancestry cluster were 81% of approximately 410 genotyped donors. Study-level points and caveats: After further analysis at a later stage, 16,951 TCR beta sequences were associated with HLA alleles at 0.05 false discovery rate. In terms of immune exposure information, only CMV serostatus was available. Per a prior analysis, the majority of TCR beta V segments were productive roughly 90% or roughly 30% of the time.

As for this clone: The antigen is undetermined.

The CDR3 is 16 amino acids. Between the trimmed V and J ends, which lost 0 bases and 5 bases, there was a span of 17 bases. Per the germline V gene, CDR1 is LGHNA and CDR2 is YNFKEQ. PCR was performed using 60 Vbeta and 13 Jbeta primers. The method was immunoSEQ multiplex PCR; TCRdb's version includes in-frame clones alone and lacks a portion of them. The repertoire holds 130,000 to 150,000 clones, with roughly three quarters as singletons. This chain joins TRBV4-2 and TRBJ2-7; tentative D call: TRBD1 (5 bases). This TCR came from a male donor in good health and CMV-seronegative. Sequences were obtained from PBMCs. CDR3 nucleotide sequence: TGTGCCAGCAGCCAAGACCCCCCAGGGAAGGTGAACGAGCAGTACTTC. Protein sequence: CASSQDPPGKVNEQYF.